This entry lists 19 T cell receptor beta chains sequenced from one sample in a study of read filtering for tumor transcriptome and immune sequencing. From approximately 400 ng of RNA, a library with molecular barcoded alpha/delta and beta/gamma adaptors was made. TCRdb reprocessed the reads with MiXCR, giving one entry per CDR3 protein. The repertoire has more than 100,000 distinct CDR3 sequences, about 12% of them found once; the top ten carry just under 8.5%. The specimen sequenced was a population of CD138-negative cells sorted from bone marrow. These receptors all stem from a donor at least 40 years old with multiple myeloma.

The V call is TRBV19, the J call TRBJ2-7, with 9 nucleotides matching TRBD2. V dropped 10 bases and J dropped 5; count of bases not matched to a gene: 12. This CDR3 comprises 14 residues. The germline gives CDR1 LNHDA, CDR2 SQIVND (reference sequence). The DNA for the CDR3 is TGTGCCACGACTGCGGGACTAGCTTACCACGAGCAGTACTTC. It translates to CATTAGLAYHEQYF.

This clonotype was seen many times. This chain uses TRBV19 with TRBJ2-7; 12 bases are a match to TRBD2. The V segment lost 7 bases and the J segment 2 bases; nucleotides outside the gene matches: 9. The CDR3 runs 16 residues. Per germline, CDR1 LNHDA and CDR2 SQIVND (reference sequence). CDR3 region: CASTTSGLAGPYEQYF. The CDR3 DNA reads TGTGCCAGTACCACCTCGGGACTAGCGGGCCCCTACGAGCAGTACTTC.

This clonotype was detected ten times or more. The J gene is TRBJ2-5, the V gene TRBV7-2; TRBD2 might be the D (5 bases). V was pared by 5 bases and J by 7 bases, with 23 bases between. Germline CDR1 is SGHTA and CDR2 is FQGNSA. The CDR3 runs 16 residues. The CDR3: CASSPIPQRSGGTQYF. The CDR3 nucleotides are TGTGCCAGCAGCCCTATCCCCCAGCGGTCCGGAGGGACCCAGTACTTC.

This clonotype was recorded at least ten times. The chain links TRBV20-1 to TRBJ2-3, with TRBD2 matching 7 bases. The length of the CDR3 is 15 residues. The germline V gene has CDR1 DFQATT and CDR2 SNEGSKA (reference sequence). Trimming took 3 bases from V and 0 from J; bases not matched to a gene: 6. CDR3 amino acids: CSARALAPSTDTQYF. The CDR3 region has the DNA TGCAGTGCTAGGGCACTAGCGCCAAGCACAGATACGCAGTATTTT.

The chain recombines TRBV25-1 with TRBJ2-1; TRBD1 matches 7 bases. Trimming cost V 4 bases and J 10 bases; bases outside gene matches: 7. CDR1 is MGHDK and CDR2 is SYGVNS in the germline V gene. There are 13 residues in the CDR3. CDR3 DNA sequence: TGTGCCAGCAGTGGGTTACAGGGGTCGGAGCAGTTCTTC. It encodes CASSGLQGSEQFF.

This clonotype has a handful of counts. This could be a read error, since a much larger clone is one nucleotide away. The CDR3 does not close with the conserved phenylalanine or tryptophan, likely indicating a read error. The V and J genes are TRBV28 and TRBJ2-1; perhaps TRBD1 as D (5 bases). Per germline, CDR1 MDHEN and CDR2 SYDVKM. CDR3 length: 12 amino acids. V was clipped by 6 bases and J by 9 bases, with 12 bases between them. CDR3 in amino acids: CASSPRQGEQFL. The CDR3 coding sequence is TGTGCCAGCAGCCCCCGGCAGGGTGAGCAGTTCCTC.

Comment on this clonotype: One base away lies a much larger clone, so this may be a sequencing read error. The gene calls are TRBV6-5 and TRBJ2-1, with TRBD2 matching over 10 bases. Germline V gene sequence: CDR1 MNHEY, CDR2 SVGAGI. This CDR3 is 16 amino acids long. V dropped 4 bases and J dropped 8; count of bases not matched to a gene: 11. Here the CDR3 DNA reads TGTGCCAGCAGTTTTCTAGCGGGAGCTTCATACTATGAGCAGTTCTTC. As protein: CASSFLAGASYYEQFF.

This clonotype was seen a few times. A much larger clone lies one base from this, so it may be a read error. V is TRBV20-1 and J is TRBJ2-1; TRBD2 agrees at 15 bases. V was clipped by 6 bases and J by 6 bases; unmatched bases: 15. The CDR3 consists of 18 residues. Germline V gene data show CDR1 as DFQATT and CDR2 as SNEGSKA (reference sequence). The CDR3 DNA sequence: TGCAGTGCCAGCTACGGACTAGCGGGAGGGAAATGGCGCAATGAGCAGTTCTTC. Encoded protein: CSASYGLAGGKWRNEQFF.

This clonotype was counted at least ten times. The rearrangement joins TRBV10-2 to TRBJ2-1, with 8 bases identical to TRBD2. This CDR3 comprises 15 residues. Germline CDR1 WSHSY, CDR2 SAAADI. V shed 5 bases and J 4 bases; nucleotides not matched to a gene: 7. The CDR3 loop reads CASSPLAVEYNEQFF. Here the CDR3 DNA reads TGCGCCAGCAGTCCACTAGCGGTAGAATACAATGAGCAGTTCTTC.

This clonotype has at least ten counts. The V call is TRBV29-1, the J call TRBJ2-1; no firm D call. Germline V gene sequence: CDR1 SQVTM, CDR2 ANQGSEA. The CDR3 loop spans 12 amino acids. V was shortened by 4 bases and J by 9 bases, with 13 bases between the two germline ends. For the CDR3, the DNA is TGCAGCGTTGCTCGGACCTCCGGTGAGCAGTTCTTC. It is translated as CSVARTSGEQFF.

By sample fraction, this clonotype is medium-sized. The chain couples TRBV20-1 to TRBJ2-1, with D perhaps matching TRBD2 (7 bases). This CDR3 spans 17 amino acids. Trimming stripped 6 bases from V and 7 bases from J, with 28 bases between. CDR1 and CDR2 (germline): DFQATT, SNEGSKA (reference sequence). The CDR3 is CSATPHRGRVGLNEQFF. The CDR3 region has the DNA TGCAGTGCCACTCCTCATAGGGGGAGGGTCGGGCTGAATGAGCAGTTCTTC.

At least ten counts were recorded for this clonotype. J is TRBJ1-5 and V is TRBV7-8, with 12 bases fitting TRBD1. Germline lookup yields CDR1 SGHVS and CDR2 FQNEAQ. The junction had 4 bases not matched to a gene; V was cut back by 5 bases and J by 5 bases. There are 15 residues in the CDR3. The chain's CDR3 is CASSPGQGAYQPQHF. In DNA form, the CDR3 reads TGTGCCAGCAGCCCGGGACAGGGGGCCTATCAGCCCCAGCATTTT.

This clonotype was seen at least ten times. V usage is TRBV12-3 or TRBV12-4 and J usage is TRBJ2-3; D gene unclear. Trimming shortened V by 4 bases and J by 3 bases, and 14 bases separated the two germline ends. CDR3 length: 15 amino acids. The CDR3 DNA follows: TGTGCCAGCAGTTCGGCGGAGCAGACGACAGATACGCAGTATTTT. Translation gives CASSSAEQTTDTQYF.

This clonotype was counted many times. The chain is built from TRBV7-2 and TRBJ2-2, with TRBD2 matching 13 bases. The CDR3 is made up of 16 amino acids. J was trimmed by 5 bases and V by 5 bases; bases with no gene match: 5. Germline CDR1 SGHTA, CDR2 FQGNSA. This chain's CDR3 is CASSLGLAGVTGELFF. CDR3 nucleotide sequence: TGTGCCAGCAGCCTCGGACTAGCGGGAGTTACCGGGGAGCTGTTTTTT.

The J gene is TRBJ2-7, the V gene TRBV7-2, with a weak D call TRBD2 (5 bases). V was cut by 1 base and J by 3 bases, with 13 bases left in between. This CDR3 is 15 amino acids long. Germline V gene lookup returns CDR1 SGHTA and CDR2 FQGNSA. The CDR3 loop is CASSLVPADSYEQYF. Here the CDR3 DNA reads TGTGCCAGCAGCTTAGTCCCAGCGGATAGCTACGAGCAGTACTTC.

This clonotype came up many times. The chain employs TRBV18 and TRBJ2-5, with 9 bases lining up with TRBD2. Germline V lookup: CDR1 KGHSH, CDR2 LQKENI. V shed 1 base and J 4 bases; nucleotides not matched to a gene: 4. CDR3 size: 15 residues. For the CDR3, the DNA is TGTGCCAGCTCACCACTTAGCGGGAGCGGAGAGACCCAGTACTTC. It codes for CASSPLSGSGETQYF.

This clonotype was found many times. The CDR3 sequence is CSVDYGRVTDTQYF. CDR3 DNA: TGCAGCGTTGACTACGGGAGGGTCACAGATACGCAGTATTTT. V and J are TRBV29-1 and TRBJ2-3; 8 bases agree with TRBD2. The germline V gene has CDR1 SQVTM and CDR2 ANQGSEA. V lost 3 bases and J lost 2; bases outside the gene matches: 4. This CDR3 region has 14 residues.

This clonotype was recorded many times. The chain links TRBV11-3 to TRBJ1-1, with TRBD1 matching over 8 bases. V gave up 8 bases and J gave up 10 bases; unmatched junction bases: 9. Germline V gene lookup returns CDR1 SGHNT and CDR2 YENEEA. The CDR3 runs to 12 residues. The CDR3 region has the DNA TGTGCCAGCGAGGATCAGGGGGCGGGAGCTTTCTTT. It is translated as CASEDQGAGAFF.

This clonotype was detected ten times or more. V and J are TRBV7-8 and TRBJ2-7; 9 nucleotides agree with TRBD2. CDR1 is SGHVS, CDR2 FQNEAQ, per germline. J lost 4 bases, V lost 3 bases, and 4 bases had no gene match. The CDR3 has 14 residues. The CDR3 region is CASSFSGSRYEQYF. CDR3 DNA: TGTGCCAGCAGCTTTAGCGGGAGTAGGTACGAGCAGTACTTC.